Below, one T cell receptor beta chain is given with its context. These data come from a study of cytomegalovirus exposure and HLA in healthy donors. TCRdb keeps only in-frame clones here, not all; method: immunoSEQ multiplex PCR. Of 45,000 or so clones listed, roughly 93% are singletons. Germline V gene lookup returns CDR1 GTSNPN and CDR2 SVGIG (reference sequence). CDR3 length: 14 residues. V lost 0 bases and J lost 7, with 13 bases in between. The clonotype comes from a woman aged 18-29 years in good health and CMV-seronegative. The genes are TRBV30 and TRBJ1-5; TRBD1 is a possible D gene (5 bases). Sequencing input: PBMCs. The CDR3 DNA sequence: TGTGCCTGGAGTGTCGTGGGGGGGAGGCAGCCCCAGCATTTT. This gives the protein CAWSVVGGRQPQHF.